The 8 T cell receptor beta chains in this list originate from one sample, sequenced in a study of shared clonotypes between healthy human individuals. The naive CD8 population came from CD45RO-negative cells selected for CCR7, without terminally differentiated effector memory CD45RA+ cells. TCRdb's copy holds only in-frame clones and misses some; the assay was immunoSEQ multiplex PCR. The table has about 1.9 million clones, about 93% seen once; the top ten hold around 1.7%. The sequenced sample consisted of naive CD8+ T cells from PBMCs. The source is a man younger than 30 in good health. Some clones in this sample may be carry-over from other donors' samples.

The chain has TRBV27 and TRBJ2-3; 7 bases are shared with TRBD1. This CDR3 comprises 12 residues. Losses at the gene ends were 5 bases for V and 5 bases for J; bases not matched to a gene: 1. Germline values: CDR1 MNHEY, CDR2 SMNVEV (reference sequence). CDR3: CASSRQGDTQYF. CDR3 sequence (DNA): TGTGCCAGCAGTCGACAGGGAGATACGCAGTATTTT.

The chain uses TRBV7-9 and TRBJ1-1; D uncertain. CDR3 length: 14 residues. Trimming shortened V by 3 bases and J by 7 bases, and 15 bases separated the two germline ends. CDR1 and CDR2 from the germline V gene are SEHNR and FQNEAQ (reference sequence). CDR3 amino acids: CASSFNREQIEAFF. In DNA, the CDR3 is TGTGCCAGCAGCTTTAACCGGGAACAAATTGAAGCTTTCTTT.

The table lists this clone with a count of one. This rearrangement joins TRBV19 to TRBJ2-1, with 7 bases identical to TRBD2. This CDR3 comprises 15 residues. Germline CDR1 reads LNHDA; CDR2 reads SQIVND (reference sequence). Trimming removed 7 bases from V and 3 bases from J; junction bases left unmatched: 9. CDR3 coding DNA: TGTGCCAGTACCGCTTGGGGAGGGAACTACAATGAGCAGTTCTTC. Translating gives CASTAWGGNYNEQFF. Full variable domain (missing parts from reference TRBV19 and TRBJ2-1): DGGITQSPKYLFRKEGQNVTLSCEQNLNHDAMYWYRQDPGQGLRLIYYSQIVNDFQKGDIAEGYSVSREKKESFPLTVTSAQKNPTAFYLCASTAWGGNYNEQFFGPGTRLTVL.

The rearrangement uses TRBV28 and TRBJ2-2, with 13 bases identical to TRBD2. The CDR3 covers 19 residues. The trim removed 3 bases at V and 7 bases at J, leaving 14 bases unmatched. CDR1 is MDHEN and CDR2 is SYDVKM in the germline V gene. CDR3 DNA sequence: TGTGCCAGCAGTTTCCCCATTACTAGCGGGAGGGCCTATGGCGGGGAGCTGTTTTTT. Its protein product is CASSFPITSGRAYGGELFF.

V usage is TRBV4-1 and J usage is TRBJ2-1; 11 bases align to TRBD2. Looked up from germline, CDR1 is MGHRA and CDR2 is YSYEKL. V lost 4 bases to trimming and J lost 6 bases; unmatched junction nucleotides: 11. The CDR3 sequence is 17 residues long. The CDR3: CASSPMVAGGPGNEQFF. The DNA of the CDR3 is TGCGCCAGCAGCCCGATGGTAGCGGGAGGGCCGGGCAATGAGCAGTTCTTC.

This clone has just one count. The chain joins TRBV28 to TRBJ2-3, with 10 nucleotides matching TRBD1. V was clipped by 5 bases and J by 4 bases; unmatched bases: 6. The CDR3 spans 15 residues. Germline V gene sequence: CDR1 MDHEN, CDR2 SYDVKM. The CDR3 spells CASSLTGGDADTQYF. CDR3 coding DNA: TGTGCCAGCAGTCTGACAGGGGGCGACGCAGATACGCAGTATTTT.

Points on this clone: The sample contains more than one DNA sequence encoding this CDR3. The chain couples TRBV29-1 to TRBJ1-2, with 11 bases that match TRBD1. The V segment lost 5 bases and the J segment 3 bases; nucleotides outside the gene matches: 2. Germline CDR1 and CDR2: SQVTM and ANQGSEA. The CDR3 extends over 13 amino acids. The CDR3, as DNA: TGCAGCGTTCCGGGACAGGGGGACTATGGCTACACCTTC. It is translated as CSVPGQGDYGYTF.

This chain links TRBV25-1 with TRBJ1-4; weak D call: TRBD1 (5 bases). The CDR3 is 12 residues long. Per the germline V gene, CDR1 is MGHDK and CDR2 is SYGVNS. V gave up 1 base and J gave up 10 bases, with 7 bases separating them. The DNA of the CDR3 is TGTGCCAGCAGTGAATTGAGGGGAAAACTGTTTTTT. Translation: CASSELRGKLFF.